This T cell receptor beta chain was retrieved from a study of monozygotic twins with inflammatory bowel disease. Study findings and constraints: Repertoire similarity did not separate concordant from discordant twins, possibly from limited power. Those with IBD had lower TCRbeta diversity (inverse Simpson) than their healthy co-twins did. Especially with disease activity, IBD patients shared fewer clonotypes with others than healthy twins did.

In regard to this clonotype: The antigen is unknown.

The UMIs carried a 6-nucleotide sample barcode, and they were added by template switching. TCRdb re-called the 5' RACE reads and catalogs CDR3 proteins one per entry, DNA excluded. This table holds over 150,000 distinct CDR3 sequences. The material sequenced was blood. This TCR was sampled from a human donor with ulcerative colitis or Crohn's disease, or a healthy co-twin of an affected twin (not recorded which).

This CDR3 is CASSTPSNQPQHF. The chain has TRBV6-6 and TRBJ1-5; TCRdb proposes TRBD1, but this gene call is untestable without DNA. Germline V gives CDR1 MNHNY, CDR2 SVGAGI (reference sequence). The CDR3 covers 13 residues.